The 17 T cell receptor beta chains presented below share a single source sample, sequenced in a study of control samples from healthy donors and cancer patients. Sequenced by immunoSEQ multiplex PCR; TCRdb stores in-frame clones only, minus some. The sample has around 110,000 clones; 88% are singletons. Material: blood. The receptors were gathered from a woman in her 70s in good health.

The chain carries TRBV5-5 and TRBJ1-2; D remains unclear. CDR1 is SGHKS and CDR2 is YYEKEE in the germline V gene (reference sequence). This CDR3 comprises 14 residues. V was clipped by 0 bases and J by 10 bases, with 16 bases between them. The CDR3 reads CASSLVGSSGDYTF. CDR3 DNA sequence: TGTGCCAGCAGCTTGGTCGGTTCTTCGGGAGACTACACCTTC.

J is TRBJ2-3 and V is TRBV12-3 or TRBV12-4, with no clear D. CDR3 size: 11 residues. V was cut by 3 bases and J by 5 bases, with 3 bases left in between. CDR3 coding DNA: TGTGCCAGCAGTTTTGGAGATACGCAGTATTTT. Translation: CASSFGDTQYF.

This clone appeared once. The rearrangement joins TRBV9 to TRBJ2-7, with 7 nucleotides matching TRBD1. With 4 bases clipped from V and 2 bases from J, the junction kept 6 bases outside the gene matches. CDR3 length: 14 residues. Germline V gene data show CDR1 as SGDLS and CDR2 as YYNGEE. In nucleotides, the CDR3 is TGTGCCAGCAGCCGACAGGGCGGGCCCTACGAGCAGTACTTC. Its protein is CASSRQGGPYEQYF. Supplemented by reference TRBV9 and TRBJ2-7, the full variable domain reads DSGVTQTPKHLITATGQRVTLRCSPRSGDLSVYWYQQSLDQGLQFLIQYYNGEERAKGNILERFSAQQFPDLHSELNLSSLELGDSALYFCASSRQGGPYEQYFGPGTRLTVT.

This sequence joins TRBV27 and TRBJ2-7; 11 nucleotides agree with TRBD1. J lost 3 bases, V lost 7 bases, and 17 bases had no gene match. This CDR3 comprises 18 residues. Looked up from germline, CDR1 is MNHEY and CDR2 is SMNVEV (reference sequence). CDR3 in amino acids: CASTSSGQGARGLYEQYF. Here the CDR3 DNA reads TGTGCCAGCACCTCCTCAGGACAGGGGGCAAGGGGGCTCTACGAGCAGTACTTC.

V and J are TRBV5-1 and TRBJ2-1; the match to TRBD2 covers 8 bases. V trimming: 2 bases; J trimming: 4 bases; junction bases outside the gene matches: 2. Germline values: CDR1 SGHRS, CDR2 YFSETQ. There are 14 residues in the CDR3. CDR3 amino acids: CASSFGGGYNEQFF. The DNA for the CDR3 is TGCGCCAGCAGCTTTGGCGGGGGGTACAATGAGCAGTTCTTC.

The V gene is TRBV18, the J gene TRBJ1-5, with a weak D call TRBD1 (5 bases). Trimming cost V 5 bases and J 1 base, with 6 bases left between them. Per the germline V gene, CDR1 is KGHSH and CDR2 is LQKENI. The CDR3 spans 13 residues. In DNA, the CDR3 is TGTGCCAGCTCAGGGGACAGCAATCAGCCCCAGCATTTT. Translation gives CASSGDSNQPQHF.

In regard to this clone: Distinct nucleotide sequences in the sample also encode this CDR3. The chain combines TRBV24-1 with TRBJ2-1; 8 bases are shared with TRBD2. The CDR3 covers 17 residues. With V trimmed by 3 bases and J by 0 bases, 6 bases remained unmatched. CDR1 and CDR2 from the germline V gene are KGHDR and SFDVKD. The CDR3 region has the DNA TGTGCCACCAGTGATCTACCCACTAGCGGCTCCTACAATGAGCAGTTCTTC. As protein: CATSDLPTSGSYNEQFF.

The chain has TRBV6-1 and TRBJ2-7; possible D gene TRBD1, 6 bases. The CDR3 loop spans 17 amino acids. Trimming took 3 bases from V and 1 from J, leaving 19 bases between them. The V gene's germline CDR1 is MNHNS and CDR2 SASEGT. In nucleotides, the CDR3 is TGTGCCAGCAGTGATCCGCCCCGGGGCGGACAGTCCTACGAGCAGTACTTC. This codes for CASSDPPRGGQSYEQYF.

The CDR3 loop reads CASSQDLQGGDADTQYF. Here the CDR3 DNA reads TGCGCCAGCAGCCAAGATCTCCAGGGTGGGGACGCAGATACGCAGTATTTT. The genes are TRBV4-3 and TRBJ2-3; D assignment may be TRBD1 or TRBD2 (5 bases each). The CDR3 consists of 17 residues. Germline V CDR1 and CDR2: LGHNA, YSLEER. Trimming pared 0 bases from V and 4 bases from J, leaving 17 bases between.

The chain has TRBV7-3 and TRBJ2-2; 12 bases are shared with TRBD1. The V gene end was trimmed by 4 bases and the J gene end by 4 bases; junction bases not matched to a gene: 10. This CDR3 comprises 18 residues. Germline lookup yields CDR1 SGHTA and CDR2 FQGTGA. CDR3 DNA sequence: TGTGCCAGCAGCTCGCCACCCGGGACAGGGGGCGGCACCGGGGAGCTGTTTTTT. This codes for CASSSPPGTGGGTGELFF.

This chain connects TRBV11-2 to TRBJ2-2; D remains unclear. The CDR3 is 14 residues long. Deletions cut 3 bases from V and 1 base from J, with 6 bases between. Per the germline V gene, CDR1 is SGHAT and CDR2 is FQNNGV. The DNA for the CDR3 is TGTGCCAGCAGCTTCGAGCAGAACACCGGGGAGCTGTTTTTT. It encodes CASSFEQNTGELFF.

The J gene is TRBJ1-1, the V gene TRBV2, with TRBD1 identical over 9 bases. Germline assignment: CDR1 SNHLY and CDR2 FYNNEI. V shed 7 bases, J shed 2 bases, and the junction held 11 bases outside the gene matches. The CDR3 extends over 16 amino acids. CDR3 sequence (DNA): TGTGCCAGCAAGACTCTACAGGGGGCGTCAAACACTGAAGCTTTCTTT. This codes for CASKTLQGASNTEAFF.

The rearrangement links TRBV5-6 to TRBJ1-4; no reliable D call. CDR3 length equals 15 residues. Germline loops: CDR1 SGHDT, CDR2 YYEEEE. V shed 0 bases and J shed 8 bases, with 14 bases lying between them. CDR3 in amino acids: CASSLGREFSEKLFF. CDR3 nucleotides: TGTGCCAGCAGCTTGGGACGTGAATTTTCGGAAAAACTGTTTTTT.

This chain connects TRBV14 to TRBJ1-1; the D is unclear. V was pared by 0 bases and J by 7 bases, with 9 bases between. Germline values: CDR1 SGHDN, CDR2 FVKESK. This CDR3 is built from 13 residues. The CDR3 sequence: CASSQEMRNEAFF. CDR3 bases: TGTGCCAGCAGCCAAGAAATGCGTAATGAAGCTTTCTTT.

The chain combines TRBV5-4 with TRBJ2-5; D uncertain. V lost 1 base and J 3 bases, leaving 7 bases between the germline ends. Germline V gives CDR1 SGHNT, CDR2 YYREEE (reference sequence). The CDR3 is made up of 13 amino acids. CDR3 coding DNA: TGTGCCAGCAGCTTGTTTTCCAAAGAGACCCAGTACTTC. This gives the protein CASSLFSKETQYF. Based on the CDR3 plus reference TRBV5-4 and TRBJ2-5, the full variable domain is ETGVTQSPTHLIKTRGQQVTLRCSSQSGHNTVSWYQQALGQGPQFIFQYYREEENGRGNFPPRFSGLQFPNYSSELNVNALELDDSALYLCASSLFSKETQYFGPGTRLLVL.

The chain recombines TRBV18 with TRBJ2-7, with a weak D call TRBD2 (6 bases). CDR3 length equals 12 residues. V lost 1 base, J lost 5 bases, and 6 bases lay in between. Germline V gene data show CDR1 as KGHSH and CDR2 as LQKENI. The CDR3 here is CASSPRGNEQYF. As DNA, the CDR3 is TGTGCCAGCTCACCACGCGGGAACGAGCAGTACTTC.

V gene TRBV6-2 or TRBV6-3 combines with J gene TRBJ2-2; 7 bases are a match to TRBD1. This CDR3 region has 15 residues. Per germline, CDR1 MNHEY and CDR2 SVGEGT. V was clipped by 0 bases and J by 7 bases; unmatched bases: 5. Here the CDR3 reads CASSYSGGEIGELFF. Written as DNA, the CDR3 is TGTGCCAGCAGTTACTCAGGGGGCGAAATCGGGGAGCTGTTTTTT.